This T cell receptor beta chain was recovered during a study of cytomegalovirus exposure and HLA in healthy donors. The study, taken as a whole, reports: The authors considered a cluster of highly shared sequence variants likely to be a sequencing artifact.

PCR was performed using 60 Vbeta and 13 Jbeta primers. The assay was immunoSEQ multiplex PCR, and TCRdb's table has in-frame clones only and misses some. This table holds about 170,000 clones, about 85% found once. Points on this clone: No antigen is known for it.

This CDR3 spans 15 amino acids. V lost 6 bases, J lost 5 bases, and 19 bases lay in between. Germline CDR1 and CDR2: SGHTA and FQGNSA. Sequencing was performed on PBMCs. The receptor's source is a woman aged 45-59 years in good health and CMV-seropositive. The rearrangement joins TRBV7-2 to TRBJ2-5, with TRBD2 as a possible D gene (6 bases). The CDR3 protein is CASRSSPGVWETQYF. The CDR3 DNA is TGTGCCAGCAGATCCTCCCCGGGAGTCTGGGAGACCCAGTACTTC.